This section outlines one TCR beta chain sequence together with its context. Its antigen is not identified. The data stem from a study of shared clonotypes between healthy human individuals. Study-level results: Non-shared clonotypes had lower generation probabilities than those shared by all four donors.

Trimming took 1 base from V and 8 from J, leaving 8 bases between them. CDR3 size: 11 residues. From germline, CDR1 is DFQATT and CDR2 SNEGSKA (reference sequence). At a deep level, the assay was run. The assay was immunoSEQ multiplex PCR, and TCRdb's table has in-frame clones only and misses some. The data show 1.4 million to 1.5 million clones, approximately 97% seen once. The sequence came from a man aged 30-40 years in good health. This chain joins TRBV20-1 and TRBJ1-1; D is unresolved. Source material: naive CD4+ T cells sorted from blood. The subset here: CD45RA+ positively selected. The CDR3 loop reads CSARVVQEAFF. The DNA for the CDR3 is TGCAGTGCTAGAGTTGTACAGGAAGCTTTCTTT.